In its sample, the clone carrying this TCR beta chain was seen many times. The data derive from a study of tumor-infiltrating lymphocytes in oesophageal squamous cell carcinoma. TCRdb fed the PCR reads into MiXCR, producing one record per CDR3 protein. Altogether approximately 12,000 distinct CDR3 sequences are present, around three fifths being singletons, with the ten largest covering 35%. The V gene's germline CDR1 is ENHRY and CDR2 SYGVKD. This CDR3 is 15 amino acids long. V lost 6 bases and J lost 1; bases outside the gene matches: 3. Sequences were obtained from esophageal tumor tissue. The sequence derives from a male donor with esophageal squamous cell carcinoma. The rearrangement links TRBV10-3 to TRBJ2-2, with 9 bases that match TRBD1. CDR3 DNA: TGTGCCATCAGGCCGGGACAGGGGAACACCGGGGAGCTGTTTTTT. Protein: CAIRPGQGNTGELFF.